This T cell receptor beta chain emerged from a study of post-analysis software for immune sequencing data. Whole-study findings and limits: Compared with controls, patients showed significantly lower normalized Chao1 diversity.

The TCR beta cDNA libraries contained unique molecular identifiers. TCRdb re-called the PCR reads through MiXCR, storing one row per CDR3 protein. The sample holds 650,000 to 900,000 distinct CDR3 sequences, more than 45% seen once. A remark on this clonotype: Its antigen is not known.

The TCR comes from a girl aged 10-17 years with multiple sclerosis. The sequencing sample was made of blood.

CDR3 DNA sequence: TGCGCCAGCAGCTTGGACGGAAACTACTATGGCTACACCTTC. As protein: CASSLDGNYYGYTF. The rearrangement joins TRBV5-1 to TRBJ1-2; D call uncertain. Germline V gives CDR1 SGHRS, CDR2 YFSETQ. Trimming stripped 0 bases from V and 3 bases from J, with 9 bases between. The CDR3 sequence is 14 residues long.